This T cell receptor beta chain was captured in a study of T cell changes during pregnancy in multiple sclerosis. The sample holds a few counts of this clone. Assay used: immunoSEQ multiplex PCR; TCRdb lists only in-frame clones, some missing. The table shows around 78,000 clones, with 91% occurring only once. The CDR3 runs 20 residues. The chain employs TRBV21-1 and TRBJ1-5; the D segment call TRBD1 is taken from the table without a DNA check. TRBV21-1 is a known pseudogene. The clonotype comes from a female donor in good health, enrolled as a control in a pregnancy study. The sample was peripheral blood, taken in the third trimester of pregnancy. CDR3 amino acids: CASSKGKTGGEGRSGQPQHF. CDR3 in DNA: TGTGCCAGCAGCAAAGGCAAGACAGGGGGCGAAGGTAGGTCGGGGCAGCCCCAGCATTTT.